This section outlines one T cell receptor beta chain sequence together with its context. The data were taken from a study of blood T cells in healthy people across ages. PCR was performed a second time for roughly 7 to 11 cycles using a sample-barcoded 5' primer and a J-beta primer mix. TCRdb fed the 5' RACE reads into MiXCR, producing one record per CDR3 protein. There are about 780,000 distinct CDR3 sequences in the sample; around 45% occur only once, and 15% to 20% lies in the top ten. This receptor was identified in a man older than 75 in good health. The sample comprised blood.

For the CDR3, the DNA is TGTGCTAGCCTTCCCCCGGGGGTGACTCAGCCCCAGCATTTT. This codes for CASLPPGVTQPQHF. This chain connects TRBV6-1 to TRBJ1-5; a weak D match, TRBD1 (5 bases). This CDR3 has 14 residues. Looked up from germline, CDR1 is MNHNS and CDR2 is SASEGT.